Described below is a single T cell receptor (beta chain) sequence and its context. What it binds is unknown. The germline V gene encodes CDR1 SGHTA and CDR2 FQGNSA. V was shortened by 1 base and J by 6 bases, with 12 bases between the two germline ends. The CDR3 consists of 15 residues. The time point was: pretreatment peripheral blood. This entry is derived from a study of PD-L1 blockade in urothelial cancer. Overall study results and limits: Lower than median blood TCR clonality before treatment predicted better survival.

Spiking each PCR with synthetic TCR analog templates was performed. The assay was immunoSEQ multiplex PCR, and TCRdb's table has in-frame clones only and misses some. The sample contains roughly 130,000 clones, 65% to 85% of which appear only once. This TCR was recovered from a middle-aged man with urothelial cancer. This chain connects TRBV7-2 to TRBJ2-2, with D maybe TRBD2 (6 bases). The material sequenced was PBMCs, taken around atezolizumab (anti-PD-L1) treatment. The CDR3 loop reads CASSLGGVGSGELFF. CDR3 sequence (DNA): TGTGCCAGCAGCTTAGGGGGGGTCGGGTCCGGGGAGCTGTTTTTT. Full variable domain (missing parts from reference TRBV7-2 and TRBJ2-2): GAGVSQSPSNKVTEKGKDVELRCDPISGHTALYWYRQSLGQGLEFLIYFQGNSAPDKSGLPSDRFSAERTGGSVSTLTIQRTQQEDSAVYLCASSLGGVGSGELFFGEGSRLTVL.